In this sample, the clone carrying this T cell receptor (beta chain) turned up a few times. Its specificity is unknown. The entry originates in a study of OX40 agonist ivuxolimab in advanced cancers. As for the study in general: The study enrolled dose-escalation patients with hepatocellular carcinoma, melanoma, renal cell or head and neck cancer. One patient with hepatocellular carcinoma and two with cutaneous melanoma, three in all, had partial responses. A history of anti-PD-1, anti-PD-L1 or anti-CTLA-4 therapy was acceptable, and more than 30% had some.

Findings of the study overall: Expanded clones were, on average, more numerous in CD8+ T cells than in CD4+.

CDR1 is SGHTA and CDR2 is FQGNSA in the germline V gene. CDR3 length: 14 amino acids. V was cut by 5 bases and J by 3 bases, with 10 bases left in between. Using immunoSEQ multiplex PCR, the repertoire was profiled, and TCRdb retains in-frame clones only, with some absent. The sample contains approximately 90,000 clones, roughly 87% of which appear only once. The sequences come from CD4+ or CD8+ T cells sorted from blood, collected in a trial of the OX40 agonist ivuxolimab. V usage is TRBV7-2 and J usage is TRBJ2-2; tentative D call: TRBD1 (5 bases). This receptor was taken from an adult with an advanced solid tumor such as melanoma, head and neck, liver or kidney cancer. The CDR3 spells CASSADRYTGELFF. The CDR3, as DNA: TGTGCCAGCAGCGCAGACAGATACACCGGGGAGCTGTTTTTT.